This T cell receptor (beta chain) appears in the sequencing data of a study of blood T cell repertoires in COVID-19. Study summary: Sites across the United States, Italy and Spain contributed samples from acute and convalescent COVID-19. The cDNA or gDNA used as material had been derived from T cells, B-cell-depleted T cells, or PBMCs.

Only one count was recorded for this clone. Trimming shortened V by 3 bases and J by 3 bases, and 11 bases separated the two germline ends. This CDR3 contains 14 residues. In germline, CDR1 is MNHEY, CDR2 SMNVEV (reference sequence). Source study methods: Scientists estimated how many nucleated cells there were by amplifying reference gene primers. Using immunoSEQ multiplex PCR, the repertoire was profiled, and TCRdb retains in-frame clones only, with some absent. V, J and clone size were drawn from that table, and D and trimming were deduced from the DNA. The data hold roughly 14,000 clones, with over 65% observed a single time.

The TCR sequence derives from a boy younger than 10 with active or convalescent COVID-19. V usage is TRBV27 and J usage is TRBJ1-2; D is unresolved. What was sequenced was peripheral blood. For the CDR3, the DNA is TGTGCCAGCAGTTTGGTGGGCGCCGACTATGGCTACACCTTC. Encoded protein: CASSLVGADYGYTF.